Sequencing of this T cell receptor (beta chain) was carried out in a study of regulatory T cells in long-lasting Graves disease. The wider study: Over 5 years of antithyroid drugs with positive TSH receptor antibodies was taken to mean persistent Graves' disease.

There are 11 residues in the CDR3. In germline, CDR1 is SQVTM, CDR2 ANQGSEA. Losses at the gene ends were 1 base for V and 10 bases for J; bases not matched to a gene: 3. Regarding this clonotype: The antigen is unknown.

According to the study, TCR beta libraries were built with iRepertoire HTBI primers and CDR3-region Arm-PCR. TCRdb called the multiplex PCR reads again in MiXCR, with one record for every CDR3 protein. The sample records roughly 400,000 distinct CDR3 sequences, less than 25% being singletons. Study-level points and caveats: It was in persistent disease that TRBV28, TRBJ1-2 and TRBJ2-5 were favored. Accuracy was possibly reduced by small sample size.

Time point reported: persistent/refractory GD, antithyroid drugs over 5 years with positive TRAb. From PBMCs, RNA was extracted and then used to make the TCR library. The patient group derived from an endocrinology department in Xi'an, China. The rearrangement uses TRBV29-1 and TRBJ2-7; 8 bases line up with TRBD1. This receptor was obtained from a female donor with Graves disease. The material was peripheral blood mononuclear cells (PBMCs), obtained when the disease was refractory, from a patient treated with antithyroid drugs. The CDR3 nucleotides read TGCAGCGTTGAAGGGGGGACAGGACAGTACTTC. Translating it yields CSVEGGTGQYF.